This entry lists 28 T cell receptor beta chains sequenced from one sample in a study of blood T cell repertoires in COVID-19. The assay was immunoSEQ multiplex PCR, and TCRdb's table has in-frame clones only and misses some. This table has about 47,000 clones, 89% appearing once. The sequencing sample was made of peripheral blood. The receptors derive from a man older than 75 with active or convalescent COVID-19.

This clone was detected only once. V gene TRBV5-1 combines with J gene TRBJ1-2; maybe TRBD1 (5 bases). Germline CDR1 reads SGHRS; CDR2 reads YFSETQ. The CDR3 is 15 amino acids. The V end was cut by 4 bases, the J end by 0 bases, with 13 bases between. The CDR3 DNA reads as TGCGCCAGCAGCGTACAGGAGGGTGCTAACTATGGCTACACCTTC. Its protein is CASSVQEGANYGYTF.

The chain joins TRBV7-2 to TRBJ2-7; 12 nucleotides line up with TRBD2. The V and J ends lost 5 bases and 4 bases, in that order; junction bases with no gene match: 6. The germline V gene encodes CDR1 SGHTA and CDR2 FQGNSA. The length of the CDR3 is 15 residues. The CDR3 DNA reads TGTGCCAGCAGCCCTAGCGGGGGGGCCAGGTACGAGCAGTACTTC. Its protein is CASSPSGGARYEQYF.

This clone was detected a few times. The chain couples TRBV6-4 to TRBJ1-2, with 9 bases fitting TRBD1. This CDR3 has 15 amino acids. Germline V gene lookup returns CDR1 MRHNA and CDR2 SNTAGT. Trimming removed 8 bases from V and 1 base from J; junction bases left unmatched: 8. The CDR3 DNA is TGTGCCAGCGCCGAACAGGGGGCTGGTAACTATGGCTACACCTTC. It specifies CASAEQGAGNYGYTF.

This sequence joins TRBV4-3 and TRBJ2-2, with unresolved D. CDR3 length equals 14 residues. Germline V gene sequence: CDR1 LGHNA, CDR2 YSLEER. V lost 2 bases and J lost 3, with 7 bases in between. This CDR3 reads CASSQQHHTGELFF. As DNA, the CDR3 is TGCGCCAGCAGCCAACAACATCACACCGGGGAGCTGTTTTTT.

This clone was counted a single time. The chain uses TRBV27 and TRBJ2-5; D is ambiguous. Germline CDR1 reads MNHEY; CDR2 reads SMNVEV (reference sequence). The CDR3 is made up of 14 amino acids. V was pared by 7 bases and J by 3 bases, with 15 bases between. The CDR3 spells CASKLWADEETQYF. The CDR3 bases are TGTGCCAGCAAGCTATGGGCCGACGAAGAGACCCAGTACTTC.

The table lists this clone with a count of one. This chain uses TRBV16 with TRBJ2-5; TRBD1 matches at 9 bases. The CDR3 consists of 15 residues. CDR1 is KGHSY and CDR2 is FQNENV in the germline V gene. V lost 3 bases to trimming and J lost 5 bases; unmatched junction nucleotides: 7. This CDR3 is CASSHLQGAAETQYF. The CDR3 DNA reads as TGTGCCAGCAGCCACTTACAGGGGGCGGCGGAGACCCAGTACTTC.

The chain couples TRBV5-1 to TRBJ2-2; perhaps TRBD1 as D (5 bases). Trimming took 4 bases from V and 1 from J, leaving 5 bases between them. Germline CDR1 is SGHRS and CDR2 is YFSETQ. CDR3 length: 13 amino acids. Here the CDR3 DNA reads TGCGCCAGCAGCAGGGGGAACACCGGGGAGCTGTTTTTT. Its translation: CASSRGNTGELFF.

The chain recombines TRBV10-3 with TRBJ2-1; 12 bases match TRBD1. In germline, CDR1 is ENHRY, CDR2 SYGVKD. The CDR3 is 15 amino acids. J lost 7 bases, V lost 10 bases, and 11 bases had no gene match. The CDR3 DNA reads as TGTGCCAGGGGGGACGGGACAGGGGGCACGAATGAGCAGTTCTTC. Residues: CARGDGTGGTNEQFF.

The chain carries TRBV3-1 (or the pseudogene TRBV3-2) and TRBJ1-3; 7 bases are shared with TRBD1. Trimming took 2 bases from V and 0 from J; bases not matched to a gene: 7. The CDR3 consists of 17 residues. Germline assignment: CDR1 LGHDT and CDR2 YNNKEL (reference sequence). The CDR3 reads CASSQSWGTDSGNTIYF. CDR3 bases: TGTGCCAGCAGCCAAAGTTGGGGGACAGACTCTGGAAACACCATATATTTT.

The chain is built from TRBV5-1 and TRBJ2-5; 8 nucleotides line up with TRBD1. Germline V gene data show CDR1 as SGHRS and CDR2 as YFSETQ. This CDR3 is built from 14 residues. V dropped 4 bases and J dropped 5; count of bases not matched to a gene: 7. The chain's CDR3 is CASSGGRGLETQYF. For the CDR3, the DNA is TGCGCCAGCAGCGGCGGCAGGGGGCTTGAGACCCAGTACTTC.

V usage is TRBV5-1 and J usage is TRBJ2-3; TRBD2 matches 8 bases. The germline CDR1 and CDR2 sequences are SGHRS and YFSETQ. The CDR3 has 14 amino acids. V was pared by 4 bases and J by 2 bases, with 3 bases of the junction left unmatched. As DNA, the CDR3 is TGCGCCAGCAGCCCTGGACTAGCCACAGATACGCAGTATTTT. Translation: CASSPGLATDTQYF.

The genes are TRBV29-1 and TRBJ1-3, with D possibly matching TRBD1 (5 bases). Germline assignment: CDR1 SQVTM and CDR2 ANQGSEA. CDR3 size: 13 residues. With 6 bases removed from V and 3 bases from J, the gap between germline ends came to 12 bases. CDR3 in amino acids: CSVVVQGGNTIYF. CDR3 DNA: TGCAGCGTCGTGGTGCAGGGTGGAAACACCATATATTTT.

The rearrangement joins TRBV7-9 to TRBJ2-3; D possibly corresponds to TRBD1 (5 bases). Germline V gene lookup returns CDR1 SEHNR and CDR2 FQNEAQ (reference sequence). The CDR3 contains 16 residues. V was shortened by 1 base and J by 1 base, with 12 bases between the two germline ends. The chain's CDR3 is CASSLGQTARTDTQYF. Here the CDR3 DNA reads TGTGCCAGCAGCTTAGGGCAGACAGCCCGCACAGATACGCAGTATTTT.

The CDR3 loop is CASSLVSAVIDTQYF. CDR3 coding DNA: TGTGCCAGCAGCTTAGTGTCAGCGGTCATAGATACGCAGTATTTT. The chain joins TRBV7-2 to TRBJ2-3, with a tentative D call TRBD2 (5 bases). Per germline, CDR1 SGHTA and CDR2 FQGNSA. This CDR3 spans 15 amino acids. Between the trimmed V and J ends, which lost 1 base and 5 bases, there was a span of 13 bases.

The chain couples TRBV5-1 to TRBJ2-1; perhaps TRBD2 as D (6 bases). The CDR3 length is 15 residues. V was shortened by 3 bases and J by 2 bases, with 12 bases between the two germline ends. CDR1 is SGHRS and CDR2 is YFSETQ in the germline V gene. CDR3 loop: CASSSGGGTYNEQFF. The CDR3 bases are TGCGCCAGCAGCTCCGGGGGAGGCACCTACAATGAGCAGTTCTTC.

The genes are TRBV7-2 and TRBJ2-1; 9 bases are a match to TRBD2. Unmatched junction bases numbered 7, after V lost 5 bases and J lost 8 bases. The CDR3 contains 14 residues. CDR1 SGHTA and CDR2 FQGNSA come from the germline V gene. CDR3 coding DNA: TGTGCCAGCAGCACACGCGGGGGGGCTCATGAGCAGTTCTTC. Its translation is CASSTRGGAHEQFF.

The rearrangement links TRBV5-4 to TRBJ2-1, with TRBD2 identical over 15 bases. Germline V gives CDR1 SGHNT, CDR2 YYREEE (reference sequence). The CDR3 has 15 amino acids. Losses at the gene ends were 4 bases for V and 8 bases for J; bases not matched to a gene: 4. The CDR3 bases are TGTGCCAGCAGCCCGGGACTAGCGGGAGGCGATGAGCAGTTCTTC. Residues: CASSPGLAGGDEQFF.

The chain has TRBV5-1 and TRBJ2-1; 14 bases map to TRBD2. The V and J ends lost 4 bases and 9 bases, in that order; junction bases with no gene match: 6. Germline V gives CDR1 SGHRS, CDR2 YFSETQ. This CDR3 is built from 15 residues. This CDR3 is CASSIGTSGRSEQFF. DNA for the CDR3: TGCGCCAGCAGCATAGGGACTAGCGGGAGATCTGAGCAGTTCTTC.

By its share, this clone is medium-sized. The CDR3 sequence is CASSLGQGENTEAFF. The CDR3 DNA follows: TGTGCCAGCAGTTTGGGACAGGGAGAGAACACTGAAGCTTTCTTT. This rearrangement joins TRBV27 to TRBJ1-1; 9 bases match TRBD1. Per germline, CDR1 MNHEY and CDR2 SMNVEV (reference sequence). V lost 3 bases and J lost 1; bases outside the gene matches: 3. The CDR3 totals 15 residues.

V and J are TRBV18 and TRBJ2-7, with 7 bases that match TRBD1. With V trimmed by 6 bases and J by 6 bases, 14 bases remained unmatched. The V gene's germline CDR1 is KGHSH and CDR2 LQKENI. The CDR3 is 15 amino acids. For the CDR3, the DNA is TGTGCCAGCTCTCCGGAACAGGGGTCCTCGGGCGAGCAGTACTTC. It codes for CASSPEQGSSGEQYF. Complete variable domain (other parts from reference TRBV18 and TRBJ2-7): NAGVMQNPRHLVRRRGQEARLRCSPMKGHSHVYWYRQLPEEGLKFMVYLQKENIIDESGMPKERFSAEFPKEGPSILRIQQVVRGDSAAYFCASSPEQGSSGEQYFGPGTRLTVT.

The CDR3 spells CASSPRGQGAHNEQFF. The CDR3 nucleotides read TGTGCCAGCAGCCCCCGGGGACAGGGGGCCCACAATGAGCAGTTCTTC. The V and J genes are TRBV13 and TRBJ2-1; TRBD1 matches 12 bases. Trimming cost V 5 bases and J 5 bases; bases outside gene matches: 7. Germline lookup yields CDR1 PRHDT and CDR2 FYEKMQ (reference sequence). This CDR3 contains 16 residues.

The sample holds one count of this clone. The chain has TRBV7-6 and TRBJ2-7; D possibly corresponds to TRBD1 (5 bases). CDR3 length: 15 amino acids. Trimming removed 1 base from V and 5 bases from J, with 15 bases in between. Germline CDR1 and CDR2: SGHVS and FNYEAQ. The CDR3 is CASSLGTPSGDEQYF. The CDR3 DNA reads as TGTGCCAGCAGCTTAGGGACACCCTCCGGCGACGAGCAGTACTTC. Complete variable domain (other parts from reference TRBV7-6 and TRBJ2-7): GAGVSQSPRYKVTKRGQDVALRCDPISGHVSLYWYRQALGQGPEFLTYFNYEAQQDKSGLPNDRFSAERPEGSISTLTIQRTEQRDSAMYRCASSLGTPSGDEQYFGPGTRLTVT.

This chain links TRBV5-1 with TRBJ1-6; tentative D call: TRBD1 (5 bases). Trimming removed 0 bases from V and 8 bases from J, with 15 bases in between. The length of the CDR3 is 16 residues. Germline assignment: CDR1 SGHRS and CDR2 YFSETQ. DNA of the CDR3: TGCGCCAGCAGCTTGGCCCGGTTTGGGGCGGATTCACCCCTCCACTTT. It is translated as CASSLARFGADSPLHF.

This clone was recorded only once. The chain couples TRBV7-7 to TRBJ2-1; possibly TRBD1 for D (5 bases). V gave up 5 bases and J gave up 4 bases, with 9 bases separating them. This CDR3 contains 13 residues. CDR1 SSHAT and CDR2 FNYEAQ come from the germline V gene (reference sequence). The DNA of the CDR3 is TGTGCCAGCAGCCCGGACATTTACAATGAGCAGTTCTTC. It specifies CASSPDIYNEQFF.

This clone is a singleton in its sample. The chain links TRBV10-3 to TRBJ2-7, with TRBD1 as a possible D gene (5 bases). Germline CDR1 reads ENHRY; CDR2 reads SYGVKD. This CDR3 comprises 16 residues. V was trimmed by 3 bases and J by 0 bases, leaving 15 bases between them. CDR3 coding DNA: TGTGCCATCAGTGATTTAGGGGTTGGCCCCTCCTACGAGCAGTACTTC. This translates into CAISDLGVGPSYEQYF.

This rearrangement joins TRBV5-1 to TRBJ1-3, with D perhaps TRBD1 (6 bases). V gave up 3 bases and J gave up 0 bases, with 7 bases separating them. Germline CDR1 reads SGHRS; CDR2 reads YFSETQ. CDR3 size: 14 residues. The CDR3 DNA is TGCGCCAGCAGCTGGGACAACTCTGGAAACACCATATATTTT. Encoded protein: CASSWDNSGNTIYF.

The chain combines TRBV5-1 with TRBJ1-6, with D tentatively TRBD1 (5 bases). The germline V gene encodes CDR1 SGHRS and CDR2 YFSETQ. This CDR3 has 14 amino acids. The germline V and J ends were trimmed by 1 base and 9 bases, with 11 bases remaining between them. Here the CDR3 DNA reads TGCGCCAGCAGCTTGTCAGGGTCGAGTTCACCCCTCCACTTT. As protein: CASSLSGSSSPLHF. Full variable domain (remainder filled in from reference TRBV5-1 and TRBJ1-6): KAGVTQTPRYLIKTRGQQVTLSCSPISGHRSVSWYQQTPGQGLQFLFEYFSETQRNKGNFPGRFSGRQFSNSRSEMNVSTLELGDSALYLCASSLSGSSSPLHFGNGTRLTVT.

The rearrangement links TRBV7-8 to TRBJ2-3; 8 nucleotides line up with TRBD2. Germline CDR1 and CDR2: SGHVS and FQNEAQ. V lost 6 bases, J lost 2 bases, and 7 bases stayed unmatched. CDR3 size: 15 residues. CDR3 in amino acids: CASRRTSGITDTQYF. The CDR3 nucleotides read TGTGCCAGCAGACGAACTAGCGGTATCACAGATACGCAGTATTTT.